These 20 T cell receptor beta chains originate from one sample sequenced in a study of early T cells in non-severe SARS-CoV-2 infection. MiXCR, run by TCRdb on the 5' RACE reads, gives a single entry per CDR3 protein. The top ten hold roughly 8.1% of the sample, which has approximately 81,000 distinct CDR3 sequences, around 5.6% seen once. The sample taken for sequencing was whole blood. The receptors were gathered from an adult who was a healthcare worker with PCR-confirmed SARS-CoV-2 infection or an uninfected control (not recorded which).

V usage is TRBV6-2 or TRBV6-3 and J usage is TRBJ2-7, with no clear D. In germline, CDR1 is MNHEY, CDR2 SVGEGT. The germline V and J ends were trimmed by 5 bases and 0 bases, with 11 bases remaining between them. This CDR3 contains 14 residues. CDR3 amino acids: CASSNERLSYEQYF. Here the CDR3 DNA reads TGTGCCAGCAGTAACGAACGACTCTCCTACGAGCAGTACTTC.

V is TRBV25-1 and J is TRBJ2-4, with D unclear. The CDR3 has 15 residues. The V and J ends lost 3 bases and 0 bases respectively, with 9 bases between them. Looked up from germline, CDR1 is MGHDK and CDR2 is SYGVNS. CDR3 loop: CASSEPGLAKNIQYF. In DNA, the CDR3 is TGTGCCAGCAGTGAGCCCGGGTTAGCCAAAAACATTCAGTACTTC.

The CDR3 protein is CASSYGGAKFTEAFF. CDR3 DNA sequence: TGTGCCAGCAGTTATGGGGGCGCAAAGTTCACTGAAGCTTTCTTT. This chain joins TRBV6-5 and TRBJ1-1; a possible D gene is TRBD1 (6 bases). V lost 3 bases, J lost 4 bases, and 15 bases lay in between. CDR3 length: 15 residues. Germline assignment: CDR1 MNHEY and CDR2 SVGAGI.

This clonotype has ten or more counts. The chain joins TRBV25-1 to TRBJ2-2; D gene unclear. Germline V CDR1 and CDR2: MGHDK, SYGVNS. This CDR3 has 11 residues. V was clipped by 6 bases and J by 9 bases, with 8 bases between them. CDR3 residues: CASSVARELFF. For the CDR3, the DNA is TGTGCCAGCAGCGTCGCGCGGGAGCTGTTTTTT.

This rearrangement joins TRBV29-1 to TRBJ2-1; D gene ambiguous. The germline V gene encodes CDR1 SQVTM and CDR2 ANQGSEA. Trimming took off 5 bases at V and 4 bases at J, with 6 bases between the two ends. This CDR3 is 11 amino acids long. CDR3 sequence: CSVRNYNEQFF. CDR3 coding DNA: TGCAGCGTTCGAAATTACAATGAGCAGTTCTTC.

In this sample, this clonotype turned up many times. This chain links TRBV19 with TRBJ1-5; TRBD1 agrees at 8 bases. V trimming: 2 bases; J trimming: 6 bases; junction bases outside the gene matches: 6. The CDR3 totals 15 residues. Germline CDR1 and CDR2: LNHDA and SQIVND (reference sequence). The CDR3 coding sequence is TGTGCCAGTAGTATAAGCCAGGGGGCTGCTCAGCCCCAGCATTTT. It translates to CASSISQGAAQPQHF.

This clonotype has just a few counts. The chain couples TRBV2 to TRBJ1-2; 7 bases map to TRBD1. The V gene's germline CDR1 is SNHLY and CDR2 FYNNEI. V lost 6 bases to trimming and J lost 1 base; unmatched junction nucleotides: 8. The CDR3 is 15 amino acids. This chain's CDR3 is CASRTGTDVNYGYTF. The CDR3 bases are TGTGCCAGCAGGACCGGGACAGATGTTAACTATGGCTACACCTTC.

The table lists this clonotype with a few counts. CDR3 sequence (DNA): TGCAGTGCTAGAGAGTGGGGCAGGGTGGGCACTGAAGCTTTCTTT. Translated: CSAREWGRVGTEAFF. The V gene is TRBV20-1, the J gene TRBJ1-1, with a weak D call TRBD1 (5 bases). This CDR3 contains 15 residues. The germline V and J ends were trimmed by 0 bases and 4 bases, with 15 bases remaining between them. Germline V gene sequence: CDR1 DFQATT, CDR2 SNEGSKA (reference sequence).

There are many counts of this clonotype. The CDR3 nucleotides are TGCAGCGTTGAAGGTACGCCCGGGACAGCAAAGACGGCTTTCTTT. Amino acid sequence: CSVEGTPGTAKTAFF. The chain uses TRBV29-1 and TRBJ1-1; TRBD1 agrees at 7 bases. With V trimmed by 1 base and J by 11 bases, 16 bases remained unmatched. CDR3 length: 15 amino acids. Looked up from germline, CDR1 is SQVTM and CDR2 is ANQGSEA.

This clonotype was seen only a few times. This sequence joins TRBV20-1 and TRBJ2-7; possible D gene TRBD1, 6 bases. The germline V gene encodes CDR1 DFQATT and CDR2 SNEGSKA (reference sequence). Trimming stripped 0 bases from V and 4 bases from J, with 10 bases between. This CDR3 contains 13 residues. CDR3 in amino acids: CSAREAGVYEQYF. The CDR3 bases are TGCAGTGCTAGAGAGGCAGGGGTTTACGAGCAGTACTTC.

This clonotype was detected ten times or more. This chain joins TRBV10-2 and TRBJ1-5; TRBD1 agrees at 10 bases. This CDR3 has 15 amino acids. The germline V gene encodes CDR1 WSHSY and CDR2 SAAADI. Germline trimming cut 2 bases from V and 2 bases from J; bases unmatched to any gene: 0. The CDR3 loop is CASSEGTGGNQPQHF. The CDR3 nucleotides are TGCGCCAGCAGTGAGGGGACAGGGGGCAATCAGCCCCAGCATTTT.

This clonotype has a count of ten or more. This sequence joins TRBV10-1 and TRBJ2-2; tentative D call: TRBD1 (6 bases). Trimming stripped 4 bases from V and 6 bases from J, with 12 bases between. The CDR3 covers 14 residues. Germline loops: CDR1 WNHNN, CDR2 SYGVQD (reference sequence). The CDR3 DNA is TGCGCCAGCAGTGCATACAGGGCGTCCGGGGAGCTGTTTTTT. This translates into CASSAYRASGELFF.

This chain joins TRBV20-1 and TRBJ2-3; perhaps TRBD1 as D (6 bases). The ends were cut back, 6 bases at V and 8 bases at J, with 12 bases in the middle. The CDR3 runs to 11 residues. CDR1 and CDR2 (germline): DFQATT, SNEGSKA (reference sequence). This chain's CDR3 is CSAPGQTTQYF. CDR3 bases: TGCAGTGCCCCCGGACAGACTACGCAGTATTTT.

The gene calls are TRBV6-1 and TRBJ1-5; 9 bases fit TRBD1. This CDR3 is 16 amino acids long. Germline assignment: CDR1 MNHNS and CDR2 SASEGT. The V gene end was trimmed by 6 bases and the J gene end by 7 bases; junction bases not matched to a gene: 13. The CDR3 protein is CASRSRDREVGQPQHF. The CDR3 DNA reads as TGTGCCAGCAGAAGCCGGGACAGGGAAGTTGGCCAGCCCCAGCATTTT.

This clonotype was detected ten times or more. The chain joins TRBV12-3 or TRBV12-4 to TRBJ2-4; 7 bases agree with TRBD1. CDR3 length equals 15 residues. V was clipped by 6 bases and J by 3 bases; unmatched bases: 8. This chain's CDR3 is CASSLRGGRKNIQYF. CDR3 sequence (DNA): TGTGCCAGCAGCCTACGAGGGGGCCGCAAAAACATTCAGTACTTC.

The CDR3 loop is CASRGDIPQETQYF. DNA for the CDR3: TGTGCCAGCAGGGGGGACATACCTCAAGAGACCCAGTACTTC. V gene TRBV11-2 combines with J gene TRBJ2-5; weak D call: TRBD1 (6 bases). Deletions cut 6 bases from V and 2 bases from J, with 13 bases between. The CDR3 extends over 14 amino acids. CDR1 SGHAT and CDR2 FQNNGV come from the germline V gene.

The chain is built from TRBV7-6 and TRBJ1-2, with D perhaps TRBD1 (5 bases). Germline lookup yields CDR1 SGHVS and CDR2 FNYEAQ. CDR3 length equals 15 residues. The V gene lost 1 base and the J gene lost 8 bases, with 17 bases spanning the gap. The CDR3 DNA reads as TGTGCCAGCAGCTTAGTGCGTCAGGGAGACGTCGGCTACACCTTC. Translating it yields CASSLVRQGDVGYTF.

This clonotype was counted only a few times. The gene calls are TRBV2 and TRBJ2-3; D unresolved. The CDR3 is made up of 14 amino acids. V shed 6 bases and J shed 0 bases, with 10 bases lying between them. Germline CDR1 and CDR2: SNHLY and FYNNEI. This CDR3 reads CASRRAESTDTQYF. CDR3 in DNA: TGTGCCAGCAGAAGGGCAGAAAGCACAGATACGCAGTATTTT.

This clonotype was seen repeatedly, ten times or more. CDR3 coding DNA: TGTGCCTGGAGTGTTTGGCAGGTCCCTAACTATGGCTACACCTTC. This translates into CAWSVWQVPNYGYTF. The chain has TRBV30 and TRBJ1-2; D unresolved. V was pared by 0 bases and J by 0 bases, with 11 bases between. The CDR3 totals 15 residues. Germline lookup yields CDR1 GTSNPN and CDR2 SVGIG (reference sequence).

This clonotype has a count of ten or more. The chain recombines TRBV29-1 with TRBJ1-1; D gene uncertain. CDR1 SQVTM and CDR2 ANQGSEA come from the germline V gene. Trimming removed 4 bases from V and 6 bases from J, with 12 bases in between. This CDR3 contains 12 residues. CDR3: CSVAASGAEAFF. DNA for the CDR3: TGCAGCGTTGCGGCCTCCGGGGCTGAAGCTTTCTTT.